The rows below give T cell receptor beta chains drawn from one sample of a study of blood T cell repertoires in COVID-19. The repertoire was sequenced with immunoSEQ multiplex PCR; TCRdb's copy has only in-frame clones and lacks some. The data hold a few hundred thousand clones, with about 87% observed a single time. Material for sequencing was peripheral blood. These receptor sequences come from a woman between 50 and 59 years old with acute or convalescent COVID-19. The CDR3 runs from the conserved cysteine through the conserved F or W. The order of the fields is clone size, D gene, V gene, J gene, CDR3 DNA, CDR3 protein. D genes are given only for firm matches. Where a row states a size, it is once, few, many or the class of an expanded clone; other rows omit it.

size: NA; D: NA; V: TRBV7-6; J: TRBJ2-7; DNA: TGTGCCAGCAGCCCCGGGGGTCTCGGGTTCGAGCAGTACTTC; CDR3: CASSPGGLGFEQYF
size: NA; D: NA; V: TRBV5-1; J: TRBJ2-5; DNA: TGCGCCAGCAGCTCGCAGGGGTCCCAAGAGACCCAGTACTTC; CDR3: CASSSQGSQETQYF
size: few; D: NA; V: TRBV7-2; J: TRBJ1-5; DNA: TGTGCCAGCAGCTCTCAGTATAGCAATCAGCCCCAGCATTTT; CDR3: CASSSQYSNQPQHF
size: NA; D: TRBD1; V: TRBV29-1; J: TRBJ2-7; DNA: TGCAGCGTTGAAGGCTCAGGGGGCTACGAGCAGTACTTC; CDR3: CSVEGSGGYEQYF
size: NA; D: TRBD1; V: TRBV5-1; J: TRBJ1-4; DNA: TGCGCCAGCAGCACCTCGGGACAGATTAATGAAAAACTGTTTTTT; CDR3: CASSTSGQINEKLFF
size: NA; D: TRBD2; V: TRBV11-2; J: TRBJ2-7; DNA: TGTGCCAGCAGCTTAGAGGTGGGGAGGGGCACCTACGAGCAGTACTTC; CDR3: CASSLEVGRGTYEQYF
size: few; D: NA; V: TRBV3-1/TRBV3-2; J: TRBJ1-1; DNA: TGTGCCAGCAGCCAAGTCTTTTCCGGTGAAGCTTTCTTT; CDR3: CASSQVFSGEAFF
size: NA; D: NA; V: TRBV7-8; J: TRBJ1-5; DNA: TGTGCCAGCAGCCCCTACAATCAGCCCCAGCATTTT; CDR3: CASSPYNQPQHF
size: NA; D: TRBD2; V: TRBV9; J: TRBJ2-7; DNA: TGTGCCAGCAGCGCCAGTATGGCTAGCGGGATCGGTGAGCAGTACTTC; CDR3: CASSASMASGIGEQYF
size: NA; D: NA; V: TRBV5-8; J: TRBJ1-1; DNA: TGTGCCAGCAGCTTATACTTGAACACTGAAGCTTTCTTT; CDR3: CASSLYLNTEAFF
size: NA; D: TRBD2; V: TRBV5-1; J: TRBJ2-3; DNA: TGCGCCAGCAGCCCAGGACTAGCTTACAGCACAGATACGCAGTATTTT; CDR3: CASSPGLAYSTDTQYF
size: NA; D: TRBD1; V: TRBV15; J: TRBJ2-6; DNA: TGTGCCACCAGCGGCGGTCACCGGGACAGCGAGACCGGGGCCAACGTCCTGACTTTC; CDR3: CATSGGHRDSETGANVLTF
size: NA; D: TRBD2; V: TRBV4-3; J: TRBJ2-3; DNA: TGCGCCAGCAGCCAAGAGGGGGGACTAGCGGGAGTAGCAGATACGCAGTATTTT; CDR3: CASSQEGGLAGVADTQYF
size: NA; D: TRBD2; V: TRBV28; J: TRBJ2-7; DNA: TGTGCCAGCAGTTTTCTCCTAGCGGGAGCGGTAGAGCAGTACTTC; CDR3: CASSFLLAGAVEQYF
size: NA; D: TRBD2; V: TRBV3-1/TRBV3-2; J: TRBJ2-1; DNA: TGTGCCAGCAGCCCCTTTAGACTAGCGGGAGGGAACACCTACAATGAGCAGTTCTTC; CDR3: CASSPFRLAGGNTYNEQFF
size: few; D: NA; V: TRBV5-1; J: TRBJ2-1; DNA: TGCGCCAGCAGCTTGGAAGGGCGGGTCGGGGGCTACAATGAGCAGTTCTTC; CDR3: CASSLEGRVGGYNEQFF
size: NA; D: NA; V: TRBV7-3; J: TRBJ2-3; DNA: TGTGCCAGCAGCACCATAGGTCGGGGGAGTGCAGATACGCAGTATTTT; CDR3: CASSTIGRGSADTQYF
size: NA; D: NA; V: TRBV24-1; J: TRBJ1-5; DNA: TGTGCCACCAGTGATGGTGCAGGGAACAATCAGCCCCAGCATTTT; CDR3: CATSDGAGNNQPQHF
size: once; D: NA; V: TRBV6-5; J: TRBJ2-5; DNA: TGTGCCAGCAGCCATGGAGACCGAGAGACCCAGTACTTC; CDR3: CASSHGDRETQYF
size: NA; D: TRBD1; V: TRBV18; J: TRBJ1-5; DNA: TGTGCCAGCTCACCAACGACAGGGAGCAATCAGCCCCAGCATTTT; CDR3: CASSPTTGSNQPQHF
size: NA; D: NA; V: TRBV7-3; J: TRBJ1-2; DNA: TGTGCCAGCAGCCTACCGGCCGTACAGGGTAAAGTCTTC; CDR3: CASSLPAVQGKVF
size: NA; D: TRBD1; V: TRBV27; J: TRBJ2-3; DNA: TGTGCCAGCAGTTTCCGCTTACAGGGGGATACGCAGTATTTT; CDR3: CASSFRLQGDTQYF
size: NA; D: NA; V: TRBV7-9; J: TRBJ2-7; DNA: TGTGCCAGCAGCTTCAGGTACGAGCAGTACTTC; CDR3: CASSFRYEQYF
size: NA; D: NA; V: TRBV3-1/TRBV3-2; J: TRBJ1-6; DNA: TGTGCCAGCAGCCGCAACGATCAGGGGCCCTGGGGATATTTGTCACCCCTCCACTTT; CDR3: CASSRNDQGPWGYLSPLHF
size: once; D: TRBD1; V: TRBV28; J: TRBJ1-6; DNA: TGTGCCAGCAGTTTCACAGGGGGCGATTCACCCCTCCACTTT; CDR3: CASSFTGGDSPLHF
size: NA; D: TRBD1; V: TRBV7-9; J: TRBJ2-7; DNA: TGTGCCAGCAGTCTTACCGGGACAGCTTACGAGCAGTACTTC; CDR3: CASSLTGTAYEQYF
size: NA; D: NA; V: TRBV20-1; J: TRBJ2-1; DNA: TGCAGTGCTAGAGATCAAAATGAGCAGTTCTTC; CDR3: CSARDQNEQFF
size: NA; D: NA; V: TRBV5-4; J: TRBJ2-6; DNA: TGTGCCAGCAGCTTGGATTGGGCCGCTAAGGGGGCCAACGTCCTGACTTTC; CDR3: CASSLDWAAKGANVLTF
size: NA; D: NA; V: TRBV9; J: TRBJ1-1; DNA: TGTGCCAGCAGCCCGGGGGGCCACACTGAAGCTTTCTTT; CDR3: CASSPGGHTEAFF
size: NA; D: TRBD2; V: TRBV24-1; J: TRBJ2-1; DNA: TGTGCCACCAGTGATCCTAGCGGGACTACCTACAATGAGCAGTTCTTC; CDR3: CATSDPSGTTYNEQFF
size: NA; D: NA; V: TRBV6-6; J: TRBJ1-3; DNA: TGTGCCACCGGAGCAGGAAACACCATATATTTT; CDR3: CATGAGNTIYF
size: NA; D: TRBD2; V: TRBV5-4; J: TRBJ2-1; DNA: TGTGCCAGCAGCGATGGGACTAGACAAGGTGGTGAGCAGTTCTTC; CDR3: CASSDGTRQGGEQFF
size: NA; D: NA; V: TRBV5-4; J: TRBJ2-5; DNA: TGTGCCAGCAGCTCCACGAATGGGGCCGGGGAGACCCAGTACTTC; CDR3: CASSSTNGAGETQYF
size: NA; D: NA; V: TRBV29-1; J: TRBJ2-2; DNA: TGCAGCGTCGAAACTAACACCGGGGAGCTGTTTTTT; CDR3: CSVETNTGELFF
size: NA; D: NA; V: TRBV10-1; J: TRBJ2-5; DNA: TGCGCCACCGGAGACACGGGGGTACAAGAGACCCAGTACTTC; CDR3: CATGDTGVQETQYF
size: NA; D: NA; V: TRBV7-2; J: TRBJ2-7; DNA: TGTGCCAGCAGCTTATCGTCCTCCTCCTACGAGCAGTACTTC; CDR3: CASSLSSSSYEQYF
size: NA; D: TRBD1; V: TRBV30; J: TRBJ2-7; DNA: TGTGCCTGGAGTGTACACAGGGGGTACGAGCAGTACTTC; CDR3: CAWSVHRGYEQYF
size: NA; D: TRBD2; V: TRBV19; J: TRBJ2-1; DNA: TGTGCCAGTAGTATCTTGACTAGCGGGAGTCACAATGAGCAGTTCTTC; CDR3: CASSILTSGSHNEQFF
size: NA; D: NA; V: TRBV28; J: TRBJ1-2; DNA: TGTGCCAGCAGACCGACTGATATCTATGGCTACACCTTC; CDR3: CASRPTDIYGYTF
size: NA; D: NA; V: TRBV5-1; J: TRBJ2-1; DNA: TGCGCCAGCAGCTTGCGACAGGATGGTGAGCAGTTCTTC; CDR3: CASSLRQDGEQFF
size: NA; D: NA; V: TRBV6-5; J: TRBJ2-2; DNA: TGTGCCAGCAGTTACTCCACAGACACCGGGGAGCTGTTTTTT; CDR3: CASSYSTDTGELFF
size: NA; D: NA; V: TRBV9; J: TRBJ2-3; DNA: TGTGCCAGCAGCGTAGGGGACTTCCTGCGTGGTACGCAGTATTTT; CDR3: CASSVGDFLRGTQYF
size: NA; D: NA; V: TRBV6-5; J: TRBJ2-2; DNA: TGTGCCAGCACCCCAGGGACGAACACCGGGGAGCTGTTTTTT; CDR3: CASTPGTNTGELFF
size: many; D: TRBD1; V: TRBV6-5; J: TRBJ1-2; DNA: TGTGCCAGCAGGGACCCGGGACAGAACTATGGCTACACCTTC; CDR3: CASRDPGQNYGYTF
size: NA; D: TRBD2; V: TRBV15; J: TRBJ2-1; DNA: TGTGCCACCAGCAGAGGCGGGAGCAGCGATGAGCAGTTCTTC; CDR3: CATSRGGSSDEQFF
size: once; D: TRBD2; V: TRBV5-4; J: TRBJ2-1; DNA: TGTGCCAGCAGCTTACGTACTAGCGGGAACCCCGATGAGCAGTTCTTC; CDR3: CASSLRTSGNPDEQFF
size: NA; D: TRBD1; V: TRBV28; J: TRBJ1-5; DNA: TGTGCCAGCAGTTTATCGGACAGGCGTAGTCAGCCCCAGCATTTT; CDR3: CASSLSDRRSQPQHF
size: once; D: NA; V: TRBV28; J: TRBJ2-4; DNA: TGTGCCAGCAGTTTATTACAAGGGGGCAAAAACATTCAGTACTTC; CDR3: CASSLLQGGKNIQYF